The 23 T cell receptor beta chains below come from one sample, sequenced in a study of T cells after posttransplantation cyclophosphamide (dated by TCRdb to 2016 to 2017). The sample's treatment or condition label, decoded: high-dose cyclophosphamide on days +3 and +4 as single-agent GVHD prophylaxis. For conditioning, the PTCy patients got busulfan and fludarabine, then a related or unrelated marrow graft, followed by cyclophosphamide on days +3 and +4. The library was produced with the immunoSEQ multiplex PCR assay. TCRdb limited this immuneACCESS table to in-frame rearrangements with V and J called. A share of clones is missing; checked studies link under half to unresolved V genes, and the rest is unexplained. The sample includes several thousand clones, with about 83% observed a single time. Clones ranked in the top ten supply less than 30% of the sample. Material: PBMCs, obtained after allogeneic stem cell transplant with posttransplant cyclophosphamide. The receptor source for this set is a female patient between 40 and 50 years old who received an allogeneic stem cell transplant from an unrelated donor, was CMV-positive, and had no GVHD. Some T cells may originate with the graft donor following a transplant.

In DNA form, the CDR3 reads TGTGCCAGCAGCTCCCGACTAGCGGGGTTGGGCAATGAGCAGTTCTTC. It yields the protein CASSSRLAGLGNEQFF. The chain employs TRBV7-6 and TRBJ2-1, with 11 bases fitting TRBD2. The germline gives CDR1 SGHVS, CDR2 FNYEAQ. V lost 4 bases to trimming and J lost 6 bases; unmatched junction nucleotides: 8. This CDR3 spans 16 amino acids.

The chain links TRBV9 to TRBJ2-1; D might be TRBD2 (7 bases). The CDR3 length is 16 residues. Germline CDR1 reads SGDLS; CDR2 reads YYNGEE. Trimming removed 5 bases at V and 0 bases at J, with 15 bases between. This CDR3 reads CASRPGGPSSYNEQFF. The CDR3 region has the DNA TGTGCCAGCAGGCCCGGGGGGCCAAGCTCCTACAATGAGCAGTTCTTC.

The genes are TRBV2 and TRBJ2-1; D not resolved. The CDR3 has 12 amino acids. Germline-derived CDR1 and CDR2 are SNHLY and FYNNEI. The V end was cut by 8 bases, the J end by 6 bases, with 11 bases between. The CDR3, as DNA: TGTGCCAGCGGGCTACTCAGCAATGAGCAGTTCTTC. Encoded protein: CASGLLSNEQFF.

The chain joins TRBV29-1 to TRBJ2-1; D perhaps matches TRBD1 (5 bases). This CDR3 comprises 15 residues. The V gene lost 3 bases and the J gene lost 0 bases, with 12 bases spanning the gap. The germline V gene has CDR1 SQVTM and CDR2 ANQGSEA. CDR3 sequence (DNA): TGCAGCGTTGAGGGTCAGGGATACTCCTACAATGAGCAGTTCTTC. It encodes CSVEGQGYSYNEQFF.

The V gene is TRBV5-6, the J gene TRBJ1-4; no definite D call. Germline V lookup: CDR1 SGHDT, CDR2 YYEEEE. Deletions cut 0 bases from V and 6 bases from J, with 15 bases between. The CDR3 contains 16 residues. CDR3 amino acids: CASSLEAVSHYEKLFF. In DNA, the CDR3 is TGTGCCAGCAGCTTGGAGGCGGTCAGCCACTATGAAAAACTGTTTTTT.

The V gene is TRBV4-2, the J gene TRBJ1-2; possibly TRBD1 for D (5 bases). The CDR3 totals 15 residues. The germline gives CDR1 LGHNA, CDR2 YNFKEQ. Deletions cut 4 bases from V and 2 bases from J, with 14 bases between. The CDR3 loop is CASSRPGGDNYGYTF. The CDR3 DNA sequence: TGTGCCAGCAGCCGGCCCGGAGGGGACAACTATGGCTACACCTTC.

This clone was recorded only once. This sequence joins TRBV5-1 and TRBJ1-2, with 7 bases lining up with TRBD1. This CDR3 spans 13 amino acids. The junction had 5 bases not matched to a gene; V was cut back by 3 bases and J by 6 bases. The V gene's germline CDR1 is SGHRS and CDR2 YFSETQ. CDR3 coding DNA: TGCGCCAGCAGCTGGGGGCAGGGGGATGGCTACACCTTC. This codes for CASSWGQGDGYTF. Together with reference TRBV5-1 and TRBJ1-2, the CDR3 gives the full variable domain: KAGVTQTPRYLIKTRGQQVTLSCSPISGHRSVSWYQQTPGQGLQFLFEYFSETQRNKGNFPGRFSGRQFSNSRSEMNVSTLELGDSALYLCASSWGQGDGYTFGSGTRLTVV.

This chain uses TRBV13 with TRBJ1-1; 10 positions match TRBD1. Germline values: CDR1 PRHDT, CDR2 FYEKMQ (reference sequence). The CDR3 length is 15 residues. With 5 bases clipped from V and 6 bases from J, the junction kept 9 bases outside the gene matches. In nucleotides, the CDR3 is TGTGCCAGCAGCCCGAGCCCGGGACAGGGGTCTGAAGCTTTCTTT. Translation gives CASSPSPGQGSEAFF.

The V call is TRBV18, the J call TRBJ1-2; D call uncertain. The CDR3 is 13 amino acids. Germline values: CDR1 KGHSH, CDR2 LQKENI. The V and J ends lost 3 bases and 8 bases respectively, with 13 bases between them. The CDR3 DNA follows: TGTGCCAGCTCACCCGGACTATCCCCCGGCTACACCTTC. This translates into CASSPGLSPGYTF.

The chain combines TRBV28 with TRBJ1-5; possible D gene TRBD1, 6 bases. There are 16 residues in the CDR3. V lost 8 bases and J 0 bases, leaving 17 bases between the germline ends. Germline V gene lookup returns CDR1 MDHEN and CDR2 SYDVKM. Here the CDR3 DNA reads TGTGCCAGCGCGGGGGCCAAAATTTATAGCAATCAGCCCCAGCATTTT. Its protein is CASAGAKIYSNQPQHF.

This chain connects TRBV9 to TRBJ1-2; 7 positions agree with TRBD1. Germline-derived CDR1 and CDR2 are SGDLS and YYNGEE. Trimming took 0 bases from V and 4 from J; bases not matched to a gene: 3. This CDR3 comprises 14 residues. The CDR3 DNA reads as TGTGCCAGCAGCGTAGGACGGGACAGCTATGGCTACACCTTC. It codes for CASSVGRDSYGYTF.

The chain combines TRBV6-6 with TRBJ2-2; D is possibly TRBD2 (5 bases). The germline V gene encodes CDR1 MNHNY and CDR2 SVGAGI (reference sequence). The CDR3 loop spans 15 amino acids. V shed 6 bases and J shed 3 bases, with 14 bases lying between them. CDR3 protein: CASSPGLRDTGELFF. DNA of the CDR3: TGTGCCAGCAGCCCCGGACTTCGGGACACCGGGGAGCTGTTTTTT.

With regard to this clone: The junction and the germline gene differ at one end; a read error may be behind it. The CDR3 coding sequence is TGCGCCAGCAGTTTGGTAGCGGGGGACCCAGGGGGAGAGACCCAGTACTTC. Translation: CASSLVAGDPGGETQYF. V and J are TRBV5-1 and TRBJ2-5; 9 positions agree with TRBD2. The length of the CDR3 is 17 residues. From germline, CDR1 is SGHRS and CDR2 YFSETQ.

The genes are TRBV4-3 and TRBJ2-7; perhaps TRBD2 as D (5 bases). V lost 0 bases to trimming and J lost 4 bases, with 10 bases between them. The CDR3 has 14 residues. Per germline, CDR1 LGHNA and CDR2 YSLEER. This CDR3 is CASSQDYPGYEQYF. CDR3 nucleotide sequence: TGCGCCAGCAGCCAAGATTATCCGGGGTACGAGCAGTACTTC.

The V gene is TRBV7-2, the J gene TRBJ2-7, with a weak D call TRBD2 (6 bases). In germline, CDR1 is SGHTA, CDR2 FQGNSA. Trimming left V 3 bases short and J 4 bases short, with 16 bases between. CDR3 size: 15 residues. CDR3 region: CASSLIPGDLYEQYF. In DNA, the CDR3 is TGTGCCAGCAGCTTGATTCCCGGGGACTTATACGAGCAGTACTTC.

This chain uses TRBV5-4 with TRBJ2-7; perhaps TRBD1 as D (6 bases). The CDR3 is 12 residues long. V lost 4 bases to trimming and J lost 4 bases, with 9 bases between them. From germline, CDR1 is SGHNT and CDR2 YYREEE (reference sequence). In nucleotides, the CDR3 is TGTGCCAGCAGCAAACAGGGTTACGAGCAGTACTTC. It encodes CASSKQGYEQYF.

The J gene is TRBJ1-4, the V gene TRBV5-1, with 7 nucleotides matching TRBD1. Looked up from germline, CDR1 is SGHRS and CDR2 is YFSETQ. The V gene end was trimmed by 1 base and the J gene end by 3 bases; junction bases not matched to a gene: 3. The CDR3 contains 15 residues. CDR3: CASSLWGQSNEKLFF. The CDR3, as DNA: TGCGCCAGCAGCTTGTGGGGACAGTCTAATGAAAAACTGTTTTTT.

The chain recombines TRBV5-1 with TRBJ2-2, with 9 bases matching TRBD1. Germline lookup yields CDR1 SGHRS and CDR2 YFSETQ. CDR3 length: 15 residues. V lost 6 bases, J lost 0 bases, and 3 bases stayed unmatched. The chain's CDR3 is CASNRDRANTGELFF. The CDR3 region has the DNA TGCGCCAGCAACCGGGACAGGGCGAACACCGGGGAGCTGTTTTTT.

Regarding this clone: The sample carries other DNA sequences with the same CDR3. Here the CDR3 DNA reads TGTGCCAGTAGGATGACAGCCCATCAGCCCCAGCATTTT. Amino acids: CASRMTAHQPQHF. The chain links TRBV19 to TRBJ1-5; TRBD1 might be the D (5 bases). V dropped 6 bases and J dropped 5 bases, with 11 bases sitting between them. CDR1 and CDR2 from the germline V gene are LNHDA and SQIVND (reference sequence). The CDR3 is 13 amino acids.

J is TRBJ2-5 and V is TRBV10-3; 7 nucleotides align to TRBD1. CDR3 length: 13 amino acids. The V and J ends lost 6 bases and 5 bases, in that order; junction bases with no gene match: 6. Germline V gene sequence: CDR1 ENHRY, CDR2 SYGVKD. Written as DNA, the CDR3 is TGTGCCATCAGAGGACAGGCTGAGGAGACCCAGTACTTC. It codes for CAIRGQAEETQYF.

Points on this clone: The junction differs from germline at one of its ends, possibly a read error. CDR3 protein: CASGQVLPFDEQYF. As DNA, the CDR3 is TGCGCCAGCGGCCAAGTTCTACCGTTCGACGAGCAGTACTTC. The chain combines TRBV4-1 with TRBJ2-7; no firm D call. The germline V gene has CDR1 MGHRA and CDR2 YSYEKL. This CDR3 is 14 amino acids long.

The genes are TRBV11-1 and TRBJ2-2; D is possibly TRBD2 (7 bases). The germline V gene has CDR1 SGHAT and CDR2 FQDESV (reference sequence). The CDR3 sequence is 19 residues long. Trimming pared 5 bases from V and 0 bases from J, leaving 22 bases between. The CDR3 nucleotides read TGTGCCAGCAGCCCTTCTTACGAGTCGGGGGGCGCGAACACCGGGGAGCTGTTTTTT. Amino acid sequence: CASSPSYESGGANTGELFF.

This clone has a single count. The CDR3 nucleotides read TGTGCCAGCAGCTCCAGGGGGCTAGGGGAGACCCAGTACTTC. Translation gives CASSSRGLGETQYF. The chain couples TRBV6-5 to TRBJ2-5; 8 bases are a match to TRBD1. V was clipped by 6 bases and J by 5 bases; unmatched bases: 8. The CDR3 covers 14 residues. The V gene's germline CDR1 is MNHEY and CDR2 SVGAGI.